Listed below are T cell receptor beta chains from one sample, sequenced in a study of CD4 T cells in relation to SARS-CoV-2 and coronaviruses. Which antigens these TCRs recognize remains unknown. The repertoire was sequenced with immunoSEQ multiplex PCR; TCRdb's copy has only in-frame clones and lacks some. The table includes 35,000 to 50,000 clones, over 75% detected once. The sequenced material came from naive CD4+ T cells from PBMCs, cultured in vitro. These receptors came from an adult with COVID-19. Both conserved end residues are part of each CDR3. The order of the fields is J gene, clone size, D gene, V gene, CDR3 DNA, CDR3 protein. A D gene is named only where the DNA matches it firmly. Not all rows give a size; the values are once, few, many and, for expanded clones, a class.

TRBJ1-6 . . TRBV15 TGTGCCACCAGCAGAGTAGGTTTCGGTTCACCCCTCCACTTT CATSRVGFGSPLHF
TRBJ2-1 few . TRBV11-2 TGTGCCAGCAGCTTAAGGGACAGCGGGCGGTACAATGAGCAGTTCTTC CASSLRDSGRYNEQFF
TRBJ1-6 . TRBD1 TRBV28 TGTGCCAGCAGTAAACAGGGGAGCGGGAATTCACCCCTCCACTTT CASSKQGSGNSPLHF
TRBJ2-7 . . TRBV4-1 TGCGCCAGCAGCCAGTGGCGGGGACGGTGGGAGCAGTACTTC CASSQWRGRWEQYF
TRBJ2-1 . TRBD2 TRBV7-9 TGTGCCAGCAGCTTAGGGGGACTAGCGGACAATGAGCAGTTCTTC CASSLGGLADNEQFF
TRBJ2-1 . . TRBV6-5 TGTGCCAGCAGTTACTACGGTGGCGGGTCAATCAATGAGCAGTTCTTC CASSYYGGGSINEQFF
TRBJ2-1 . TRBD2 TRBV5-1 TGCGCCAGCAGCTCCCTAGCGGGAGCGTTTAATGAGCAGTTCTTC CASSSLAGAFNEQFF
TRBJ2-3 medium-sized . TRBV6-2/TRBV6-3 TGTGCCAGCAGTTACGGGGACGATACGCAGTATTTT CASSYGDDTQYF
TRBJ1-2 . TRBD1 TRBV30 TGTGCCTGGAGGCGCCCGCAACAGGGGAGGCGAGCCTACACCTTC CAWRRPQQGRRAYTF
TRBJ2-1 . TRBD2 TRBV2 TGTGCCAGCTGTGGGACTAGCGGAAAAAATGAGCAGTTCTTC CASCGTSGKNEQFF
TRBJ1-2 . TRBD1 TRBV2 TGTGCCAGCAGTGAGGGTCACAGGGGGCGCGACTATGGCTACACCTTC CASSEGHRGRDYGYTF
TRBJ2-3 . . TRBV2 TGTGCCAGCAGGGTGGGCGGTAGCACAGATACGCAGTATTTT CASRVGGSTDTQYF
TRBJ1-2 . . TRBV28 TGTGCCAGCATTTCCAGGAACCCCCTCTATGGCTACACCTTC CASISRNPLYGYTF
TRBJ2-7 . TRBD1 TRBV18 TGTGCCAGCTCACCGGGACAGGGGGTCGAGCAGTACTTC CASSPGQGVEQYF
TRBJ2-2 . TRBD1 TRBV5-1 TGCGCCAGCAGCTTGGACCCGACAGGGCAGACGGCCGGGGAGCTGTTTTTT CASSLDPTGQTAGELFF
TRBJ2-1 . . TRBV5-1 TGCGCCAGCAGCTTGGCGGGGGGCCGCAATGAGCAGTTCTTC CASSLAGGRNEQFF
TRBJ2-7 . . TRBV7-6 TGTGCCAGCAGCTTAGTGGGGGGCCACTCCTACGAGCAGTACTTC CASSLVGGHSYEQYF
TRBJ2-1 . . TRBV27 TGTGCCAGCAGGGGGGAGGTGTCCTACAATGAGCAGTTCTTC CASRGEVSYNEQFF
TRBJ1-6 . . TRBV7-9 TGTGCCAGCAGCTTCAGTGAACAGGGACGTTCACCCCTCCACTTT CASSFSEQGRSPLHF
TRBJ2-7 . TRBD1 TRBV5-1 TGCGCCAGCAGCTTGGATAGTGGGACAGCCAATCCTTACGAGCAGTACTTC CASSLDSGTANPYEQYF
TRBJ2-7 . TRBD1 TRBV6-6 TGTGCCAGCAGTAGCCGGGACAGGGGGTTAGAGCAGTACTTC CASSSRDRGLEQYF
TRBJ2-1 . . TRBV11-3 TGTGCCAGCAGCTCCCACAACGGGGGCGCCGAGCCTGGCAATGAGCAGTTCTTC CASSSHNGGAEPGNEQFF
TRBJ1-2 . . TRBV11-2 TGTGCCAGCAGCTTAGCACCGGAAGCTAACTATGGCTACACCTTC CASSLAPEANYGYTF
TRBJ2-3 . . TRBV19 TGTGCCAGTAGTATAAGGAGGGTGGCAGATACGCAGTATTTT CASSIRRVADTQYF
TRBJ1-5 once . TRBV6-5 TGTGCCAGCGGGGAGCAGCCCCAGCATTTT CASGEQPQHF
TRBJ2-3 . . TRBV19 TGTGCCAAGAGCCGGGACTTCACAGATACGCAGTATTTT CAKSRDFTDTQYF
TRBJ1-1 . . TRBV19 TGTGCCAGTAGTATGAATGGGATCCCTGAAGCTTTCTTT CASSMNGIPEAFF
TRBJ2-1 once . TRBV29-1 TGCAGCGTTGTGCAGTCACCCGGGAATGAGCAGTTCTTC CSVVQSPGNEQFF
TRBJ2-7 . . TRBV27 TGTGCCAGCAGTTTAGGTCTAGCGATAATCTACGAGCAGTACTTC CASSLGLAIIYEQYF
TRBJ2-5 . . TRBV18 TGTGCCAGCTCACCACCGTCAGGACAAGAGACCCAGTACTTC CASSPPSGQETQYF
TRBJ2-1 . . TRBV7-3 TGTGCCAGCAGCGCCACCACCACACAGGGCAATGAGCAGTTCTTC CASSATTTQGNEQFF
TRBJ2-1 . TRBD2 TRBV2 TGTGCCAGCGGACAGGGACTAGCGGGAGCCAATGAGCAGTTCTTC CASGQGLAGANEQFF